The entry below describes one TCR beta chain. Its matching antigen is unknown. TCRdb's copy holds only in-frame clones and misses some; the assay was immunoSEQ multiplex PCR. The table includes around 29,000 clones, roughly 96% detected once. The record originates from a study of regulatory and conventional T cells in RAG deficiency. Study conclusions and caveats: Patient subsets had shorter CDR3s; Omenn Treg-Tconv overlap exceeded 85%.

V was clipped by 2 bases and J by 7 bases; unmatched bases: 5. This CDR3 has 14 residues. Per the germline V gene, CDR1 is SGHDN and CDR2 is FVKESK. Blood CD4+ CD25-low CD127-high conventional T cells supplied the genomic DNA template. The data were also submitted as part of a second study, on regulatory T cells. This second study says: Primers: 52 TRBV forward and 13 TRBJ reverse.

The source material was CD25- CD4+ T cells sorted from blood. The sequence was obtained from a human donor in good health. The rearrangement joins TRBV14 to TRBJ2-3; 8 positions match TRBD1. CDR3 DNA sequence: TGTGCCAGCAGCCAAACTCAGGGGGCGAATACGCAGTATTTT. Translating gives CASSQTQGANTQYF.